The sequence of this T cell receptor (beta chain) was determined in a study of blood T cells in healthy people across ages. Total RNA, at least 6 micrograms per sample, was extracted from PBMCs. The CDR3 is 15 amino acids. Germline CDR1 reads LNHNV; CDR2 reads YYDKDF (reference sequence). Sample-barcoded 5' priming and a J-beta primer mix drove a second PCR of about 7 to 12 cycles. Any given sample supplied a minimum of 2.5 million CDR3-containing paired-end reads. TCRdb reprocessed the 5' RACE reads via MiXCR and lists one record per CDR3 protein. The repertoire consists of some 920,000 distinct CDR3 sequences, with roughly 50% occurring once and the leading ten covering 20% to 25%.

The TCR sequence derives from a woman aged 55-75 years in good health. The chain links TRBV15 to TRBJ2-1, with a possible D match to TRBD1 (5 bases). The DNA end lines up better with TRBJ2-7; the J call may be wrong. Sequences were obtained from blood. CDR3 in amino acids: CATSRDQGTYNEQYF. The CDR3 coding sequence is TGTGCCACCAGCAGAGATCAGGGAACCTACAATGAGCAGTACTTC.